Listed below are T cell receptor beta chains from one sample, sequenced in a study of beta chain features in type 1 diabetes. Clones were sequenced by immunoSEQ multiplex PCR, and TCRdb holds only the in-frame ones, with some missing. The data show about 240,000 clones, more than 11% seen once. Sequencing used naive CD4+ T cells from blood. The receptor source for this set is a man aged 30-40 years with type 1 diabetes. Both conserved end residues are part of each CDR3. The order of the fields is J gene, clone size, D gene, V gene, CDR3 protein, CDR3 DNA. A D gene is named only where the DNA matches it firmly. Only part of the rows carry a size: once, few, many, or a class if the clone is expanded.

j_gene: TRBJ2-7; abundance: -; d_gene: TRBD1; v_gene: TRBV15; CDR3aa: CATSRSPGTGGQEQYF; CDR3nt: TGTGCCACCAGCAGGTCACCCGGGACAGGGGGTCAAGAGCAGTACTTC
j_gene: TRBJ2-5; abundance: few; d_gene: -; v_gene: TRBV7-9; CDR3aa: CASSAGHLQETQYF; CDR3nt: TGTGCCAGCAGCGCCGGACACCTCCAAGAGACCCAGTACTTC
j_gene: TRBJ1-1; abundance: few; d_gene: -; v_gene: TRBV5-4; CDR3aa: CASSRQENTEAFF; CDR3nt: TGTGCCAGCAGCCGACAGGAGAACACTGAAGCTTTCTTT
j_gene: TRBJ2-1; abundance: -; d_gene: -; v_gene: TRBV7-2; CDR3aa: CASSPKQGNEQFF; CDR3nt: TGTGCCAGCAGCCCGAAGCAGGGGAATGAGCAGTTCTTC
j_gene: TRBJ2-5; abundance: few; d_gene: -; v_gene: TRBV10-3; CDR3aa: CAIIYCGLRETQYF; CDR3nt: TGTGCCATCATATATTGTGGGTTGCGGGAGACCCAGTACTTC
j_gene: TRBJ1-2; abundance: -; d_gene: -; v_gene: TRBV5-6; CDR3aa: CASSPDSRAFYGYTF; CDR3nt: TGTGCCAGCAGCCCTGACAGCCGGGCGTTCTATGGCTACACCTTC
j_gene: TRBJ1-1; abundance: -; d_gene: -; v_gene: TRBV18; CDR3aa: CASSLQGGVTEAFF; CDR3nt: TGTGCCAGCTCACTACAGGGTGGGGTCACTGAAGCTTTCTTT
j_gene: TRBJ1-5; abundance: -; d_gene: TRBD1; v_gene: TRBV6-1; CDR3aa: CASTLDRGDQPQHF; CDR3nt: TGTGCCAGCACCCTGGACAGGGGAGATCAGCCCCAGCATTTT
j_gene: TRBJ1-1; abundance: -; d_gene: -; v_gene: TRBV19; CDR3aa: CASSMREVTNTEAFF; CDR3nt: TGTGCCAGTAGTATGAGGGAGGTGACGAACACTGAAGCTTTCTTT
j_gene: TRBJ2-7; abundance: few; d_gene: -; v_gene: TRBV19; CDR3aa: CASTLGGQKYF; CDR3nt: TGTGCCAGTACCCTAGGGGGACAAAAGTACTTC
j_gene: TRBJ2-3; abundance: -; d_gene: TRBD2; v_gene: TRBV5-4; CDR3aa: CASSKAGVEADTQYF; CDR3nt: TGTGCCAGCAGCAAAGCGGGAGTTGAGGCAGATACGCAGTATTTT
j_gene: TRBJ1-1; abundance: -; d_gene: -; v_gene: TRBV19; CDR3aa: CASSIISGSDTEAFF; CDR3nt: TGTGCCAGTAGTATAATCTCGGGATCGGACACTGAAGCTTTCTTT
j_gene: TRBJ2-7; abundance: few; d_gene: -; v_gene: TRBV5-8; CDR3aa: CASSLAPYEQYF; CDR3nt: TGTGCCAGCAGCTTAGCTCCCTACGAGCAGTACTTC
j_gene: TRBJ1-5; abundance: -; d_gene: TRBD1; v_gene: TRBV10-3; CDR3aa: CAAGTGGQPQHF; CDR3nt: TGTGCCGCCGGGACAGGAGGTCAGCCCCAGCATTTT
j_gene: TRBJ2-6; abundance: few; d_gene: -; v_gene: TRBV5-1; CDR3aa: CASSLGQHSGANVLTF; CDR3nt: TGCGCCAGCAGCTTGGGACAGCACTCTGGGGCCAACGTCCTGACTTTC
j_gene: TRBJ2-1; abundance: -; d_gene: -; v_gene: TRBV29-1; CDR3aa: CSVAPGSNEQFF; CDR3nt: TGCAGCGTCGCCCCGGGGAGCAATGAGCAGTTCTTC
j_gene: TRBJ1-2; abundance: -; d_gene: TRBD1; v_gene: TRBV7-9; CDR3aa: CASSYGTGNYGYTF; CDR3nt: TGTGCCAGCAGCTATGGGACAGGGAACTATGGCTACACCTTC
j_gene: TRBJ2-1; abundance: -; d_gene: TRBD1; v_gene: TRBV4-1; CDR3aa: CASSSIRDRAYNEQFF; CDR3nt: TGCGCCAGCAGCTCTATCCGGGACAGGGCCTACAATGAGCAGTTCTTC